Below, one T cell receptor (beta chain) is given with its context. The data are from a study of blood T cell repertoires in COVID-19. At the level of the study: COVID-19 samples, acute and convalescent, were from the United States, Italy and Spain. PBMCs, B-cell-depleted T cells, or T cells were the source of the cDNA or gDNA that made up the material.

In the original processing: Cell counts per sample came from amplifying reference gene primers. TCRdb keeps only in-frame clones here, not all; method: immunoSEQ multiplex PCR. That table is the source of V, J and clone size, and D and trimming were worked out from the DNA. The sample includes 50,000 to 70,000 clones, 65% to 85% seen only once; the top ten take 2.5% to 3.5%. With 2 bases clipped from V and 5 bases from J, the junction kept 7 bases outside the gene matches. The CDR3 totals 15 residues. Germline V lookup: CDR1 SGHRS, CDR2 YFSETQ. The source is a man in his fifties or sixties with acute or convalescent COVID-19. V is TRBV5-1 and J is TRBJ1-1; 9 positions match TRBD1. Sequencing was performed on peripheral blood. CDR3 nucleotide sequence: TGCGCCAGCAGCTTACAGGGGGCCGGTGGGACTGAAGCTTTCTTT. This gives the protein CASSLQGAGGTEAFF.